This is a list of T cell receptor beta chains from one sample in a study of beta chain features in type 1 diabetes. The method was immunoSEQ multiplex PCR; TCRdb's version includes in-frame clones alone and lacks a portion of them. The data show around 300,000 clones, 11% seen once. The sequencing input was naive CD4+ T cells from blood. These receptors were collected from a woman aged 25 to 39 in good health. CDR3s include the opening cysteine and the closing phenylalanine or tryptophan. D genes are given only for firm matches. Expanded clones are given a class, and other clones once, few, many or no size at all.

d_gene: TRBD1; abundance: few; v_gene: TRBV28; j_gene: TRBJ2-7; CDR3nt: TGTGCCAGCAGTCAGGCCGGGACAGAGACCTACGAGCAGTACTTC; CDR3aa: CASSQAGTETYEQYF
d_gene: TRBD2; abundance: few; v_gene: TRBV29-1; j_gene: TRBJ2-1; CDR3nt: TGCAGCGCCGGGGACTATTCGTACAATGAGCAGTTCTTC; CDR3aa: CSAGDYSYNEQFF
d_gene: .; abundance: few; v_gene: TRBV5-1; j_gene: TRBJ2-7; CDR3nt: TGCGCCAGCAGGACCCCGGGACAATACTACGAGCAGTACTTC; CDR3aa: CASRTPGQYYEQYF
d_gene: .; abundance: .; v_gene: TRBV6-6; j_gene: TRBJ2-7; CDR3nt: TGTGCCAGCAGCAAAAGCCGGGACACCTACGAGCAGTACTTC; CDR3aa: CASSKSRDTYEQYF
d_gene: .; abundance: .; v_gene: TRBV15; j_gene: TRBJ1-2; CDR3nt: TGTGCCACCAGCGCACGGAGGGAACACGACTATGGCTACACCTTC; CDR3aa: CATSARREHDYGYTF
d_gene: TRBD2; abundance: once; v_gene: TRBV28; j_gene: TRBJ2-5; CDR3nt: TGTGCCAGCAGTTCAAGCTTGGGACTAGCGGGAGGGGGAGAGACCCAGTACTTC; CDR3aa: CASSSSLGLAGGGETQYF
d_gene: TRBD2; abundance: .; v_gene: TRBV5-1; j_gene: TRBJ2-7; CDR3nt: TGCGCCAGCAGCTTGGGACTAGCGGGAGGGGACTACGAGCAGTACTTC; CDR3aa: CASSLGLAGGDYEQYF
d_gene: TRBD1; abundance: .; v_gene: TRBV19; j_gene: TRBJ2-1; CDR3nt: TGTGCCAGTAGGGGACAGGTCTCCTACAATGAGCAGTTCTTC; CDR3aa: CASRGQVSYNEQFF
d_gene: TRBD1; abundance: .; v_gene: TRBV28; j_gene: TRBJ1-4; CDR3nt: TGTGCCAGCAGTCAACCTGGCAGGGGGCCAACTAATGAAAAACTGTTTTTT; CDR3aa: CASSQPGRGPTNEKLFF
d_gene: TRBD1; abundance: .; v_gene: TRBV18; j_gene: TRBJ1-5; CDR3nt: TGTGCCAGCTCACCGGGACAGGCCAGTCAGCCCCAGCATTTT; CDR3aa: CASSPGQASQPQHF
d_gene: TRBD2; abundance: .; v_gene: TRBV2; j_gene: TRBJ2-7; CDR3nt: TGTGCCAGCAGAATTAGCGGGGTAGCCTACGAGCAGTACTTC; CDR3aa: CASRISGVAYEQYF
d_gene: TRBD2; abundance: .; v_gene: TRBV5-1; j_gene: TRBJ2-5; CDR3nt: TGCGCCAGCAGCCCTACCGGGACGGGGGGGGCCGGGTCCCAGTACTTC; CDR3aa: CASSPTGTGGAGSQYF
d_gene: .; abundance: few; v_gene: TRBV11-2; j_gene: TRBJ2-7; CDR3nt: TGTGCCAGCAGCCTTGGGCCCGCTTCTGGATACGAGCAGTACTTC; CDR3aa: CASSLGPASGYEQYF
d_gene: .; abundance: .; v_gene: TRBV18; j_gene: TRBJ2-7; CDR3nt: TGTGCCAGCTCACTAGCGGAAAGATACGAGCAGTACTTC; CDR3aa: CASSLAERYEQYF
d_gene: .; abundance: few; v_gene: TRBV7-3; j_gene: TRBJ2-2; CDR3nt: TGTGCCAGCAGCTTACAGGGGACGAACACCGGGGAGCTGTTTTTT; CDR3aa: CASSLQGTNTGELFF
d_gene: TRBD2; abundance: few; v_gene: TRBV15; j_gene: TRBJ2-3; CDR3nt: TGTGCCACCAGCAGAGGGCTAGCGGGAGTAGGGGATACGCAGTATTTT; CDR3aa: CATSRGLAGVGDTQYF
d_gene: TRBD2; abundance: .; v_gene: TRBV7-3; j_gene: TRBJ2-3; CDR3nt: TGTGCCAGCAGCCCCCGGGGAGGGAAAACAGATACGCAGTATTTT; CDR3aa: CASSPRGGKTDTQYF
d_gene: TRBD2; abundance: few; v_gene: TRBV5-4; j_gene: TRBJ2-7; CDR3nt: TGTGCCAGCAGCTTACCCCGTAGCGGGAGTGAGGACGAGCAGTACTTC; CDR3aa: CASSLPRSGSEDEQYF
d_gene: .; abundance: .; v_gene: TRBV11-2; j_gene: TRBJ2-1; CDR3nt: TGTGCCAGCAGCCAACTCCGGCCGGGGAACAATGAGCAGTTCTTC; CDR3aa: CASSQLRPGNNEQFF
d_gene: .; abundance: .; v_gene: TRBV4-2; j_gene: TRBJ2-3; CDR3nt: TGTGCCAGCAGCCAAGAGAGGGAGCTGTTAGATACGCAGTATTTT; CDR3aa: CASSQERELLDTQYF
d_gene: TRBD2; abundance: few; v_gene: TRBV7-2; j_gene: TRBJ2-3; CDR3nt: TGTGCCAGCAGTAAACCGGGACTAGCGGACTACACAGATACGCAGTATTTT; CDR3aa: CASSKPGLADYTDTQYF
d_gene: TRBD1; abundance: .; v_gene: TRBV7-2; j_gene: TRBJ2-5; CDR3nt: TGTGCCAGCAGCCCCTGGACAGGGCAGGAGACCCAGTACTTC; CDR3aa: CASSPWTGQETQYF
d_gene: .; abundance: .; v_gene: TRBV7-8; j_gene: TRBJ2-3; CDR3nt: TGTGCCAGCAGCTTAATCTCAGATACGCAGTATTTT; CDR3aa: CASSLISDTQYF
d_gene: TRBD1; abundance: .; v_gene: TRBV19; j_gene: TRBJ2-7; CDR3nt: TGTGCCAGTAGTATCGGGGACAGAGGATACGAGCAGTACTTC; CDR3aa: CASSIGDRGYEQYF
d_gene: .; abundance: few; v_gene: TRBV2; j_gene: TRBJ1-1; CDR3nt: TGTGCCAGCAGACCGAGCACTGAAGCTTTCTTT; CDR3aa: CASRPSTEAFF
d_gene: TRBD2; abundance: few; v_gene: TRBV7-9; j_gene: TRBJ2-7; CDR3nt: TGTGCCAGCAGCCCCCGGGGACTAGACATCTACGAGCAGTACTTC; CDR3aa: CASSPRGLDIYEQYF
d_gene: .; abundance: .; v_gene: TRBV18; j_gene: TRBJ1-2; CDR3nt: TGTGCCAGCTCACCAAGGGAGGACTATGGCTACACCTTC; CDR3aa: CASSPREDYGYTF
d_gene: .; abundance: .; v_gene: TRBV2; j_gene: TRBJ1-5; CDR3nt: TGTGCCAGCAGTGAAGCTGCAGGGAGGAATCAGCCCCAGCATTTT; CDR3aa: CASSEAAGRNQPQHF
d_gene: .; abundance: .; v_gene: TRBV6-5; j_gene: TRBJ1-1; CDR3nt: TGTGCCAGCAGTTACTCTGCGGGGAACACTGAAGCTTTCTTT; CDR3aa: CASSYSAGNTEAFF
d_gene: .; abundance: few; v_gene: TRBV28; j_gene: TRBJ2-7; CDR3nt: TGTGCCAGCAGTTCAGTTATCTACGAGCAGTACTTC; CDR3aa: CASSSVIYEQYF
d_gene: TRBD1; abundance: .; v_gene: TRBV27; j_gene: TRBJ1-2; CDR3nt: TGTGCCAGCAGAGGAACAGGGGTGGGGAGCTATGGCTACACCTTC; CDR3aa: CASRGTGVGSYGYTF
d_gene: .; abundance: .; v_gene: TRBV19; j_gene: TRBJ2-5; CDR3nt: TGTGCCAGTAGCACGACTGCAAGCCTTCAAGAGACCCAGTACTTC; CDR3aa: CASSTTASLQETQYF
d_gene: TRBD2; abundance: .; v_gene: TRBV7-2; j_gene: TRBJ2-1; CDR3nt: TGTGCCAGCAGCAGCCGCTCTAGCGGAAGGCGGCACAATGAGCAGTTCTTC; CDR3aa: CASSSRSSGRRHNEQFF
d_gene: .; abundance: few; v_gene: TRBV2; j_gene: TRBJ2-5; CDR3nt: TGTGCCAGCAGGGACAGCCTCCAAGAGACCCAGTACTTC; CDR3aa: CASRDSLQETQYF
d_gene: TRBD1; abundance: .; v_gene: TRBV28; j_gene: TRBJ1-5; CDR3nt: TGTGCCAGCAGTTTTCCCACCAGGGGGAATCAGCCCCAGCATTTT; CDR3aa: CASSFPTRGNQPQHF
d_gene: .; abundance: few; v_gene: TRBV29-1; j_gene: TRBJ2-3; CDR3nt: TGCAGCGTTGAACCGGGAGGGGGCGCAGATACGCAGTATTTT; CDR3aa: CSVEPGGGADTQYF
d_gene: TRBD2; abundance: .; v_gene: TRBV6-6; j_gene: TRBJ2-2; CDR3nt: TGTGCCAGCAGTTTTAGCGGGAGGGTCACCGGGGAGCTGTTTTTT; CDR3aa: CASSFSGRVTGELFF
d_gene: TRBD2; abundance: few; v_gene: TRBV11-2; j_gene: TRBJ2-5; CDR3nt: TGTGCCAGCAGCTTAGTTCTAGCGGGAGTAGGGGAGACCCAGTACTTC; CDR3aa: CASSLVLAGVGETQYF
d_gene: .; abundance: .; v_gene: TRBV4-2; j_gene: TRBJ1-1; CDR3nt: TGTGCCAGCAGCCAAGTAGATGTGAACACTGAAGCTTTCTTT; CDR3aa: CASSQVDVNTEAFF
d_gene: TRBD1; abundance: .; v_gene: TRBV18; j_gene: TRBJ2-7; CDR3nt: TGTGCCAGCTCATCCAGACAGGGCGGCGAGCAGTACTTC; CDR3aa: CASSSRQGGEQYF
d_gene: .; abundance: few; v_gene: TRBV30; j_gene: TRBJ2-2; CDR3nt: TGTGCCTGGAATAGCGCCCCGGGGGACACCGGGGAGCTGTTTTTT; CDR3aa: CAWNSAPGDTGELFF
d_gene: .; abundance: .; v_gene: TRBV7-9; j_gene: TRBJ2-7; CDR3nt: TGTGCCAGCACCCAGGGAGGAGTCTACGAGCAGTACTTC; CDR3aa: CASTQGGVYEQYF